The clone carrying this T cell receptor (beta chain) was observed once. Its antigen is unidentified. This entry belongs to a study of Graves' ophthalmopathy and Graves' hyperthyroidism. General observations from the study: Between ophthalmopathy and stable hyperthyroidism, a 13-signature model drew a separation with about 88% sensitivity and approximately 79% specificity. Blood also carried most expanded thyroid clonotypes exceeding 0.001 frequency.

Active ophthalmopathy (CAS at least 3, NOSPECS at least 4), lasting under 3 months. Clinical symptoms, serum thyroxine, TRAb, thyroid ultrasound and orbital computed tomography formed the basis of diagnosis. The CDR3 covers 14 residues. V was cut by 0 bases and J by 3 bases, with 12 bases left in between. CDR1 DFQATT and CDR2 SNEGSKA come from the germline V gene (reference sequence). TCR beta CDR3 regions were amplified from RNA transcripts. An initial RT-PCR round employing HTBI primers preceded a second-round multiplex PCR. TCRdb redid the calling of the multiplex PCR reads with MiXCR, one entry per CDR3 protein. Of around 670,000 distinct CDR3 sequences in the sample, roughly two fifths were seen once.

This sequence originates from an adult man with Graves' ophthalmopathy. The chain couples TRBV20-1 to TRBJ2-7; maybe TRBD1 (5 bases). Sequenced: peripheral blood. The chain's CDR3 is CSARDPRAYYEQYF. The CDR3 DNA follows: TGCAGTGCTAGAGATCCCAGGGCATACTACGAGCAGTACTTC.